Included here is one TCR beta chain sequence, with context. Its antigen remains undetermined. Base qualities are not provided; no much larger clone lies one nucleotide away. Via the germline V gene, CDR1 is MDHEN and CDR2 SYDVKM. Reading from cysteine to phenylalanine, the CDR3 counts 14 amino acids. This entry keeps only the CDR3 DNA: 42 bases, framed from base 1. The junction shows trimming of 6 bases on V and 0 bases on J, plus 6 bases between the germline ends. The data stem from a study of human T cells and chemical hapten exposure (dated by TCRdb to the early 2020s). Concerning the study at large: For sensitization, 2% DPC in acetone was applied to a 2 cm by 2 cm area of upper inner arm skin. Patients additionally received weekly therapeutic DPC doses to the scalp throughout the roughly 24-week study period. Patch testing on the upper back used Finn chambers containing 0.01% DPC, with scoring done after 6 days according to International Contact Dermatitis Research Group standards. The patient cohort, mostly female, included alopecia areata with under or over 50% scalp involvement, alopecia totalis and alopecia universalis. Libraries were pooled for sequencing, and per-sample TCR yields varied mainly because of small differences in library volumes within the pool. This study followed changes in the peripheral blood TCR repertoire in vivo during primary and secondary sensitization of alopecia patients to the hapten diphenylcyclopropenone (DPC). Blood samples were taken from patients before sensitization (week 0) and then at 2, 6 and about 24 weeks after DPC sensitization. Twenty-nine alopecia patients provided blood for TCR sequencing at one to four time points (pre-sensitization, 2, 6 and 24 weeks). Each blood RNA sample was used to sequence both TCR alpha and TCR beta chains.

The sample's time point label is to be understood as: pre-sensitization, week 0. The label giving this sample's treatment or condition can be read as: therapeutic diphenylcyclopropenone sensitization with weekly scalp DPC. Unfractionated whole blood was collected in Tempus Blood RNA tubes, and total RNA was extracted from that blood. At each patch-test visit, blood was drawn before the patch test was applied. Patients were considered eligible if aged 18 to 70, diagnosed with alopecia and deemed suitable for DPC therapy, and patients were excluded if pregnant. Results the study describes overall, beyond this receptor: Alopecia, a presumed autoimmune disease, was present in all patients, so the immune response of the patients might differ from that of healthy individuals. The number of TCRs above 1 in 1000 frequency did not change with DPC sensitization; there was no evidence of global repertoire structure alterations. Significantly more large CDR3 similarity clusters were formed by expanded TCRs than by pre-sensitization or healthy control sets, consistent with antigen-driven responses. Patch test score correlated positively with the number of PT1 expanded TCRs, reaching significance at thresholds 8, 16 and 32 but not at 4. After repeated subsampling, changes were observed in the strength of the expansion versus patch-test correlation and in the threshold at which the correlation became significant.

Library preparation used RACE. The sequencer listed for this sample is NextSeq 500. During library preparation, unique molecular identifiers were attached to individual cDNA molecules so that TCRs could be counted in a quantitative, reproducible way. Per the original workflow: A median of about 100,000 TCRs per sample was observed, with a range of about 20,000 to 700,000. The Decombinator software suite was used to annotate V, J and CDR3 in the TCR reads. To make PS versus PT1 abundance plots, every sample was subsampled to the same number of TCRs (28,000). TCRs were defined as expanded if absent before sensitization and observed at least eight times at the 2-week time point. The public reads were reanalyzed by TCRdb: fastp trimming at Q25, MiXCR alignment, in-frame beta chains only. Each CDR3 protein appears once, grouped with its most common genes and DNA. TCRdb assigned the V and J calls; the authors' analysis was not used. Counted in this sample were tens of thousands of distinct CDR3 sequences; about a tenth of them appeared once. In total, the top ten clones hold less than 35% of the sample.

This sequence uses TRBV28 and TRBJ1-6, with the identity of the D gene unclear. This receptor was taken from a man between 45 and 60 years old with alopecia areata. Some clones in this sample may be carry-over from other donors' samples. The sample was whole blood, taken in connection with sensitization to the hapten diphenylcyclopropenone (DPC). The nucleotide sequence reads as follows: TGTGCCAGCAGGACAAGCTCCTATAATTCACCCCTCCACTTT. Its protein reads: CASRTSSYNSPLHF.